This T cell receptor (beta chain) was documented in a study of CD8 T cells in Susac syndrome. Study observations and caveats: TCR sequencing and HLA analysis covered a relatively small number of individuals.

Peripheral blood CD8+ and CD4+ T cells were profiled by TCR beta sequencing. The CD8+ and CD4+ T cells were isolated magnetically using a negative isolation approach, whereas the TEMRA cells were enriched by FACS. As regards this clonotype: Its antigen is currently unknown.

It was with random hexamers that 0.5 to 1 ug RNA was reverse transcribed. MiXCR, applied by TCRdb to the immunoSEQ multiplex PCR reads, yields one record per CDR3 protein. The table lists 190,000 or so distinct CDR3 sequences, over 90% of them singletons. V lost 2 bases, J lost 3 bases, and 7 bases stayed unmatched. The CDR3 loop spans 16 amino acids. The receptor was derived from a human donor with multiple sclerosis. The rearrangement uses TRBV23-1 and TRBJ2-7; 10 nucleotides agree with TRBD1. TRBV23-1 is an ORF; its function is uncertain. Sequencing input: CD4+ T cells from PBMCs. CDR3 protein: CASSQSPRDRGYEQYF. CDR3 DNA sequence: TGCGCCAGCAGTCAAAGCCCCCGGGACAGGGGCTACGAGCAGTACTTC.